These 13 T cell receptor beta chains came from one sample sequenced in a study of cytomegalovirus exposure and HLA in healthy donors. PCR employed 60 Vbeta and 13 Jbeta primers. Profiling relied on immunoSEQ multiplex PCR, and the TCRdb table lists in-frame clones only, not all of them. Here the sample spans around 70,000 clones, approximately 75% being singletons. Sequencing was done on a sample of PBMCs. The receptors shown here come from a woman in her 40s in good health and CMV-seropositive.

This clone was found once. This CDR3 is CASRGRRIEKLFF. CDR3 nucleotides: TGTGCCAGCAGGGGTCGGAGAATAGAAAAACTGTTTTTT. J is TRBJ1-4 and V is TRBV6-5; D uncertain. V was shortened by 6 bases and J by 8 bases, with 13 bases between the two germline ends. From germline, CDR1 is MNHEY and CDR2 SVGAGI. This CDR3 has 13 amino acids.

This clone was found once. The chain employs TRBV7-8 and TRBJ1-5, with TRBD1 matching over 8 bases. The V segment lost 4 bases and the J segment 7 bases; nucleotides outside the gene matches: 12. Germline V gene sequence: CDR1 SGHVS, CDR2 FQNEAQ. There are 16 residues in the CDR3. The CDR3 bases are TGTGCCAGCAGCTGGGGGGGGGACAGGAGGTTCCAGCCCCAGCATTTT. Translating gives CASSWGGDRRFQPQHF.

This clone was observed a few times. The CDR3 here is CASSFRGSYLHF. The CDR3 nucleotides are TGTGCCAGCAGTTTTAGGGGGTCGTACCTCCACTTT. The V and J genes are TRBV6-5 and TRBJ1-6; the D gene is possibly TRBD1 (6 bases). The CDR3 has 12 amino acids. The V gene lost 4 bases and the J gene lost 15 bases, with 13 bases spanning the gap. CDR1 MNHEY and CDR2 SVGAGI come from the germline V gene.

This clone turned up a few times. This chain uses TRBV5-6 with TRBJ2-1; TRBD1 is a possible D gene (7 bases). V lost 0 bases and J lost 7, with 14 bases in between. Germline CDR1 SGHDT, CDR2 YYEEEE. The CDR3 has 15 residues. The CDR3 nucleotides are TGTGCCAGCAGCTTGGCCGACAGGGCGGGGAATGAGCAGTTCTTC. Amino acids: CASSLADRAGNEQFF.

The rearrangement links TRBV30 to TRBJ2-2; D call uncertain. The germline V gene encodes CDR1 GTSNPN and CDR2 SVGIG (reference sequence). V gave up 4 bases and J gave up 4 bases, with 13 bases separating them. The CDR3 has 14 amino acids. For the CDR3, the DNA is TGTGCCTGGACGGAGTCTATATTCACCGGGGAGCTGTTTTTT. It yields the protein CAWTESIFTGELFF.

The chain links TRBV7-8 to TRBJ1-1; the D gene is possibly TRBD1 (6 bases). This CDR3 region has 14 residues. The V gene's germline CDR1 is SGHVS and CDR2 FQNEAQ. Trimming took 5 bases from V and 4 from J, leaving 14 bases between them. Here the CDR3 reads CASSQQGLGTEAFF. The CDR3 DNA reads as TGTGCCAGCAGCCAACAGGGTTTAGGCACTGAAGCTTTCTTT.

The chain uses TRBV2 and TRBJ2-5; weak D call: TRBD1 (5 bases). The CDR3 sequence is 13 residues long. Germline-derived CDR1 and CDR2 are SNHLY and FYNNEI. V was pared by 5 bases and J by 13 bases, with 20 bases between. The CDR3 is CASSPPDSRGGYF. The CDR3 nucleotides are TGTGCCAGCAGTCCACCCGACAGCAGAGGCGGGTACTTC.

This clone appeared many times. This sequence joins TRBV7-2 and TRBJ1-6; 8 positions match TRBD1. V shed 5 bases, J shed 5 bases, and the junction held 5 bases outside the gene matches. CDR3 length: 15 residues. Germline CDR1 and CDR2: SGHTA and FQGNSA. The CDR3 sequence: CASSETGQDNSPLHF. DNA for the CDR3: TGTGCCAGCAGCGAAACGGGACAGGATAATTCACCCCTCCACTTT.

The chain joins TRBV19 to TRBJ2-2; 8 nucleotides agree with TRBD1. Germline V lookup: CDR1 LNHDA, CDR2 SQIVND (reference sequence). V was clipped by 6 bases and J by 2 bases; unmatched bases: 5. The CDR3 runs to 15 residues. CDR3 sequence (DNA): TGTGCCAGTAGATCCGGGACAGGAAACACCGGGGAGCTGTTTTTT. Its protein is CASRSGTGNTGELFF.

The rearrangement uses TRBV5-4 and TRBJ1-2; D uncertain. The CDR3 is made up of 13 amino acids. V gave up 2 bases and J gave up 4 bases, with 9 bases separating them. Per the germline V gene, CDR1 is SGHNT and CDR2 is YYREEE (reference sequence). The CDR3, as DNA: TGTGCCAGCAGCTTAGGCGGTTCCTATGGCTACACCTTC. Encoded protein: CASSLGGSYGYTF.

This chain's CDR3 is CASSQPLRSGSPLHF. Written as DNA, the CDR3 is TGTGCCAGCAGTCAACCACTCCGATCAGGGTCACCCCTCCACTTT. J is TRBJ1-6 and V is TRBV6-5, with D maybe TRBD1 (5 bases). The length of the CDR3 is 15 residues. The germline gives CDR1 MNHEY, CDR2 SVGAGI. Trimming pared 5 bases from V and 10 bases from J, leaving 18 bases between.

The J gene is TRBJ2-3, the V gene TRBV27; a possible D gene is TRBD2 (5 bases). Germline V gives CDR1 MNHEY, CDR2 SMNVEV (reference sequence). This CDR3 is built from 15 residues. Trimming took off 2 bases at V and 2 bases at J, with 11 bases between the two ends. The CDR3 sequence: CASSLAGIPTDTQYF. In nucleotides, the CDR3 is TGTGCCAGCAGTTTAGCCGGGATACCCACAGATACGCAGTATTTT.

CDR3 in DNA: TGTGCCAGCAACAGACAGGGGACGAAGACCCAGTACTTC. Its translation is CASNRQGTKTQYF. The rearrangement links TRBV6-5 to TRBJ2-5; 8 nucleotides agree with TRBD1. CDR1 and CDR2 (germline): MNHEY, SVGAGI. Germline trimming cut 7 bases from V and 6 bases from J; bases unmatched to any gene: 7. The CDR3 covers 13 residues.